This T cell receptor (beta chain) was obtained from a study of blood T cell repertoires in COVID-19 (dated by TCRdb to the early 2020s). Concerning the study at large: For ImmuneRACE Cohort 3, a participant was defined as recovered based on two consecutive negative NP/OP PCR tests, clearance by a healthcare professional, or resolution of symptoms. The collaborator samples originated in the United States, Italy and Spain and spanned the acute and convalescent phases of COVID-19. The material from the prospective study consisted of cDNA or gDNA derived from T cells, B-cell-depleted T cells, or PBMCs. The dataset comprised deeply sampled blood TCRbeta repertoires from subjects exposed to, actively infected with, or recovered from COVID-19. The repertoires were made available in a free public database intended to serve as a resource for research on the immune response to SARS-CoV-2. The samples were drawn from two sources: the first 160 participants of the ongoing ImmuneRACE study, and approximately 1,300 subjects contributed by 6 global collaborators. Nearly every sample came with metadata listing a de-identified subject ID, COVID-19 status, age in years and sex. Where HLA class I and class II types were available, the types were taken from metadata supplied by the sample provider, not from assay-based typing. Overall study results and their limits: The quantity of clinical and demographic metadata differed by source and by participant and was supplied without curation.

Details on this clone: What antigen it recognizes has not been identified. Base-call qualities are not available, and no considerably larger clone is one nucleotide away.

TCRbeta CDR3 regions were amplified from genomic DNA by means of the immunoSEQ Assay, a bias-controlled multiplex PCR. Per the source publication's procedure: The number of nucleated cells in each sample was estimated from the amplification of reference gene primers within the assay. Sequence reads were collapsed and filtered to measure the absolute abundance of every unique TCRbeta CDR3 rearrangement. For each sample, productive Simpson clonality was calculated as the square root of Simpson's diversity index across productive rearrangements. Here the immuneACCESS table is served through TCRdb, limited to in-frame sequences with V and J called. Missing clones are a known gap in these copies; in checked studies unresolved V genes cover under half, and the rest lacks a known reason. Clonal size and the V and J genes are those of that table, whereas D and trimming came from the DNA. Within this sample are some 160,000 clones, with roughly 85% of them counted one time only. The top ten clonotypes cover roughly 19% of the sample.

Participants in the prospective study were enrolled through a virtual design, were aged roughly 18 to 100 years, and lived in roughly 26 United States geographic areas. In the prospective study, cohorts were assigned on the basis of participant-reported clinical history obtained from a screening survey and a study questionnaire. Mobile phlebotomists in the prospective study collected whole blood, serum and a nasopharyngeal or oropharyngeal swab from every participant. Participants in the prospective study had the option to provide additional blood draws and questionnaires over a roughly 2-month period. Before DNA extraction, blood samples from the prospective study were shipped at room temperature or frozen. This clonotype was obtained from a woman between 65 and 79 years old in a cohort exposed to, infected with or recovered from COVID-19 (not recorded which). Sequencing was performed on PBMCs or T cells enriched from blood (not recorded which).

The bases are TGTGCCAGCAGCTTACAGGGGGCGCGGACTAATGAAAAACTGTTTTTT. It translates as CASSLQGARTNEKLFF. The chain is made from TRBV11-2 and TRBJ1-4, and 8 junctional nucleotides match TRBD1. The CDR3 measures 16 amino acids from cysteine to phenylalanine. Only the CDR3 portion is preserved as DNA: 48 bases, with reading frame beginning at the first base. CDR1 and CDR2, looked up from the germline V gene, are SGHAT and FQNNGV. V is cut back by 2 bases and J by 2 bases, with 4 bases in the junction unmatched.